This T cell receptor beta chain is from a study of T cell responses to AZD1222 COVID-19 vaccine. The V gene end was trimmed by 1 base and the J gene end by 8 bases; junction bases not matched to a gene: 8. This CDR3 is 16 amino acids long. The V gene's germline CDR1 is LNHDA and CDR2 SQIVND (reference sequence). Profiling relied on immunoSEQ multiplex PCR, and the TCRdb table lists in-frame clones only, not all of them. Here the sample spans fewer than 150,000 clones, about 87% being singletons. The sample consisted of peripheral blood, taken on day 0 of AZD1222 vaccination. The gene calls are TRBV19 and TRBJ2-1; TRBD1 agrees at 10 bases. The sequence was collected from an adult in good health. The CDR3 sequence: CASSIATGTGVHEQFF. The CDR3 DNA sequence: TGTGCCAGTAGTATAGCCACCGGGACAGGGGTCCATGAGCAGTTCTTC.